This T cell receptor (beta chain) was sequenced for a study of CD8 T cells in Susac syndrome. An input of about 0.5 to 1 ug of RNA was subjected to reverse transcription using random hexamers. MiXCR, applied by TCRdb to the immunoSEQ multiplex PCR reads, yields one record per CDR3 protein. Of 150,000 or so distinct CDR3 sequences listed, 94% are singletons. This clonotype was detected once. Germline CDR1 reads LGHDT; CDR2 reads YNNKEL (reference sequence). The CDR3 covers 18 residues. The germline V and J ends were trimmed by 3 bases and 4 bases, with 22 bases remaining between them. This receptor was obtained from a human donor with multiple sclerosis. The sample was CD4+ T cells from PBMCs. The J gene is TRBJ2-1, the V gene TRBV3-1; the D gene is possibly TRBD2 (6 bases). CDR3 region: CASSHGGAEGRLYNEQFF. The DNA of the CDR3 is TGTGCCAGCAGCCACGGCGGGGCCGAAGGCCGCCTTTACAATGAGCAGTTCTTC.